The 15 T cell receptor beta chains listed next were all sequenced from one sample in a study of blood T cell repertoires in COVID-19. Measured with immunoSEQ multiplex PCR; TCRdb has only the in-frame clones, and not every one. Of 150,000 to 200,000 clones listed, 88% were seen once; the top ten hold 2% to 2.5%. Sequenced material: peripheral blood. The origin of the receptors is a man aged 50 to 60 who had recovered from COVID-19.

V is TRBV6-2 or TRBV6-3 and J is TRBJ2-3; a possible D gene is TRBD2 (5 bases). The V end lost 5 bases, the J end lost 0 bases, and 6 bases lay between the germline ends. The germline V gene has CDR1 MNHEY and CDR2 SVGEGT. This CDR3 contains 13 residues. The CDR3 DNA sequence: TGTGCCAGCAGTCGGGGTAGCACAGATACGCAGTATTTT. As protein: CASSRGSTDTQYF.

The rearrangement joins TRBV7-2 to TRBJ2-1, with 7 positions matching TRBD1. V dropped 1 base and J dropped 3; count of bases not matched to a gene: 6. The CDR3 length is 16 residues. The germline gives CDR1 SGHTA, CDR2 FQGNSA. Written as DNA, the CDR3 is TGTGCCAGCAGCTTAGTGGCGACAGGGAGCTACAATGAGCAGTTCTTC. This sequence encodes CASSLVATGSYNEQFF.

This clone appeared a single time. This rearrangement joins TRBV7-2 to TRBJ2-5, with 10 bases aligning to TRBD2. The CDR3 is made up of 16 amino acids. Trimming at V came to 0 bases and at J to 2 bases, leaving 3 bases not matched to a gene. Germline V CDR1 and CDR2: SGHTA, FQGNSA. The CDR3 sequence is CASSLAAGGLQETQYF. CDR3 sequence (DNA): TGTGCCAGCAGCTTAGCAGCGGGGGGGCTACAAGAGACCCAGTACTTC.

The chain recombines TRBV6-5 with TRBJ1-5; TRBD1 is a possible D gene (6 bases). V was shortened by 7 bases and J by 1 base, with 14 bases between the two germline ends. Germline lookup yields CDR1 MNHEY and CDR2 SVGAGI. The CDR3 covers 15 residues. The chain's CDR3 is CASTLRDISNQPQHF. In DNA form, the CDR3 reads TGTGCCAGCACCCTCCGGGACATCAGCAATCAGCCCCAGCATTTT.

This sequence joins TRBV18 and TRBJ2-4, with D maybe TRBD1 (6 bases). The germline V gene has CDR1 KGHSH and CDR2 LQKENI. The V and J ends lost 3 bases and 0 bases respectively, with 9 bases between them. The CDR3 length is 15 residues. This chain's CDR3 is CASSPDSLAKNIQYF. CDR3 in DNA: TGTGCCAGCTCACCGGACAGCCTAGCCAAAAACATTCAGTACTTC. Full variable domain (outside the CDR3, taken from reference TRBV18 and TRBJ2-4): NAGVMQNPRHLVRRRGQEARLRCSPMKGHSHVYWYRQLPEEGLKFMVYLQKENIIDESGMPKERFSAEFPKEGPSILRIQQVVRGDSAAYFCASSPDSLAKNIQYFGAGTRLSVL.

J is TRBJ1-2 and V is TRBV27, with 8 bases that match TRBD1. CDR1 is MNHEY and CDR2 is SMNVEV in the germline V gene (reference sequence). Trimming at V came to 0 bases and at J to 6 bases, leaving 9 bases not matched to a gene. This CDR3 region has 16 residues. CDR3 protein: CASSLSGARGRDGYTF. CDR3 sequence (DNA): TGTGCCAGCAGTTTATCGGGCGCCAGGGGGCGGGATGGCTACACCTTC.

The CDR3 is CASSQSTSGRSYEQYF. The CDR3 DNA reads TGCGCCAGCAGCCAATCGACTAGCGGACGCTCCTACGAGCAGTACTTC. The chain recombines TRBV4-1 with TRBJ2-7; 9 nucleotides agree with TRBD2. There are 16 residues in the CDR3. After removal of 2 bases from V and 0 bases from J, the junction contained 5 bases not matched to a gene. The germline gives CDR1 MGHRA, CDR2 YSYEKL.

This clone was observed once. The chain uses TRBV19 and TRBJ1-6; no clear D. Germline V gene data show CDR1 as LNHDA and CDR2 as SQIVND (reference sequence). The ends were cut back, 3 bases at V and 9 bases at J, with 9 bases in the middle. CDR3 length: 13 amino acids. The CDR3 nucleotides read TGTGCCAGTAGTATTGAACAGTCTTCACCCCTCCACTTT. Its translation is CASSIEQSSPLHF.

J is TRBJ2-1 and V is TRBV6-1, with 14 positions matching TRBD2. Germline values: CDR1 MNHNS, CDR2 SASEGT. Trimming at V came to 4 bases and at J to 6 bases, leaving 8 bases not matched to a gene. This CDR3 is 17 amino acids long. The CDR3 DNA reads as TGTGCCAGCAGTGGTGGGACTAGCGGGGGCCCTCCCAATGAGCAGTTCTTC. Translation gives CASSGGTSGGPPNEQFF.

This chain joins TRBV19 and TRBJ2-7; TRBD1 matches 9 bases. In germline, CDR1 is LNHDA, CDR2 SQIVND (reference sequence). The junction had 9 bases not matched to a gene; V was cut back by 10 bases and J by 2 bases. The CDR3 has 14 amino acids. The CDR3 DNA is TGTGCCACCCAAAGGGACAGGGAAGCCTACGAGCAGTACTTC. Its translation: CATQRDREAYEQYF.

V usage is TRBV6-2 or TRBV6-3 and J usage is TRBJ1-5, with D unclear. This CDR3 spans 12 amino acids. Per the germline V gene, CDR1 is MNHEY and CDR2 is SVGEGT. The V and J ends lost 6 bases and 7 bases respectively, with 10 bases between them. The CDR3 protein is CASSQSRQPQHF. CDR3 DNA sequence: TGTGCCAGCAGCCAGTCGAGGCAGCCCCAGCATTTT.

V usage is TRBV9 and J usage is TRBJ1-5, with 8 bases identical to TRBD1. Germline V gene sequence: CDR1 SGDLS, CDR2 YYNGEE. V shed 6 bases, J shed 3 bases, and the junction held 8 bases outside the gene matches. This CDR3 is 15 amino acids long. In DNA form, the CDR3 reads TGTGCCAGCACACAGGGGGTAGGGAACAATCAGCCCCAGCATTTT. Protein product: CASTQGVGNNQPQHF.

The rearrangement links TRBV30 to TRBJ2-3, with TRBD1 as a possible D gene (6 bases). Germline CDR1 is GTSNPN and CDR2 is SVGIG (reference sequence). V gave up 1 base and J gave up 0 bases, with 14 bases separating them. This CDR3 is 16 amino acids long. The CDR3: CAWSAQGQSSTDTQYF. CDR3 DNA: TGTGCCTGGAGTGCCCAAGGACAGAGTAGCACAGATACGCAGTATTTT.

This clone was seen more than once but under ten times. J is TRBJ1-1 and V is TRBV5-1, with D possibly TRBD1 on 6 matching bases. V gave up 0 bases and J gave up 7 bases, with 19 bases separating them. The CDR3 loop spans 16 amino acids. CDR1 and CDR2 from the germline V gene are SGHRS and YFSETQ. CDR3 DNA: TGCGCCAGCAGCTTGGCCAGTTTGGGGGGGCTCAGTGAAGCTTTCTTT. Translating it yields CASSLASLGGLSEAFF.

The chain recombines TRBV27 with TRBJ1-3; D not resolved. The germline gives CDR1 MNHEY, CDR2 SMNVEV (reference sequence). The CDR3 has 12 amino acids. The V gene lost 9 bases and the J gene lost 4 bases, with 10 bases spanning the gap. The CDR3 bases are TGTGCCAGTAGAGGCGGCGGAAACACCATATATTTT. Translation: CASRGGGNTIYF.